A single sample is the source of the 14 T cell receptor beta chains below, sequenced in a study of T cell responses to AZD1222 COVID-19 vaccine. Clones were read by immunoSEQ multiplex PCR, and TCRdb kept only the in-frame ones, dropping some. The sample has more than 140,000 clones; about 90% are singletons. This specimen was peripheral blood, taken on day 0 of AZD1222 vaccination. The source of these receptors is an adult in good health.

This clone was detected once. The chain recombines TRBV11-3 with TRBJ2-1, with 11 bases identical to TRBD2. This CDR3 spans 15 amino acids. Trimming removed 2 bases from V and 9 bases from J; junction bases left unmatched: 6. The V gene's germline CDR1 is SGHNT and CDR2 YENEEA. CDR3: CASSLTSGSSAEQFF. CDR3 nucleotides: TGTGCCAGCAGCTTAACTAGCGGGAGTTCGGCTGAGCAGTTCTTC.

This clone showed up just once. The V call is TRBV28, the J call TRBJ2-3, with 8 bases that match TRBD1. The CDR3 is 14 amino acids. The germline gives CDR1 MDHEN, CDR2 SYDVKM. Trimming took 4 bases from V and 0 from J; bases not matched to a gene: 0. The CDR3 region has the DNA TGTGCCAGCAGTTGGACAGGGAGCACAGATACGCAGTATTTT. This encodes CASSWTGSTDTQYF.

The chain couples TRBV7-9 to TRBJ2-1; 8 bases agree with TRBD2. CDR1 is SEHNR, CDR2 FQNEAQ, per germline (reference sequence). CDR3 length: 15 amino acids. J gave up 4 bases and V 4 bases, and 6 bases lay outside the gene matches. The CDR3 sequence: CASSSPLAGYNEQFF. CDR3 DNA: TGTGCCAGCAGCTCCCCATTAGCGGGGTACAATGAGCAGTTCTTC.

This chain links TRBV7-3 with TRBJ2-2; 11 positions agree with TRBD2. The CDR3 contains 18 residues. The germline CDR1 and CDR2 sequences are SGHTA and FQGTGA. V shed 5 bases and J 3 bases; nucleotides not matched to a gene: 11. CDR3 DNA: TGTGCCAGCAGCCGACGGACTAGCGGGTGGGGGGACACCGGGGAGCTGTTTTTT. Translated: CASSRRTSGWGDTGELFF.

The chain recombines TRBV20-1 with TRBJ2-7, with a possible D match to TRBD2 (5 bases). The germline V and J ends were trimmed by 3 bases and 3 bases, with 9 bases remaining between them. The length of the CDR3 is 12 residues. In germline, CDR1 is DFQATT, CDR2 SNEGSKA (reference sequence). The chain's CDR3 is CSASAGSYEQYF. DNA of the CDR3: TGCAGTGCTAGTGCGGGCAGCTACGAGCAGTACTTC.

The chain joins TRBV4-2 to TRBJ2-1; 7 bases fit TRBD2. The CDR3 length is 15 residues. CDR1 and CDR2 from the germline V gene are LGHNA and YNFKEQ. J was trimmed by 4 bases and V by 5 bases; bases with no gene match: 8. CDR3 region: CASSAGDRTYNEQFF. As DNA, the CDR3 is TGTGCCAGCAGCGCGGGGGATAGGACTTACAATGAGCAGTTCTTC.

This sequence joins TRBV5-1 and TRBJ1-2, with 7 nucleotides matching TRBD1. The J segment lost 6 bases and the V segment lost 3 bases, leaving 11 bases of the junction unmatched. The CDR3 loop spans 15 amino acids. Germline assignment: CDR1 SGHRS and CDR2 YFSETQ. The CDR3 DNA follows: TGCGCCAGCAGCTCGGATCCCGGGACAGCGGATGGCTACACCTTC. This codes for CASSSDPGTADGYTF.

This chain connects TRBV28 to TRBJ2-7, with a weak D call TRBD2 (5 bases). This CDR3 region has 13 residues. The germline V gene encodes CDR1 MDHEN and CDR2 SYDVKM. The ends were cut back, 7 bases at V and 9 bases at J, with 19 bases in the middle. The CDR3 here is CASTPGPGKGQYF. CDR3 nucleotides: TGTGCCAGCACCCCTGGTCCGGGAAAGGGGCAGTACTTC.

This chain connects TRBV3-1 (or the pseudogene TRBV3-2) to TRBJ1-5; no firm D call. From germline, CDR1 is LGHDT and CDR2 YNNKEL (reference sequence). The CDR3 is 13 residues long. The V and J ends lost 0 bases and 5 bases respectively, with 5 bases between them. The CDR3 DNA reads TGTGCCAGCAGCCAAGATTTATATCAGCCCCAGCATTTT. Protein product: CASSQDLYQPQHF.

This clone was seen just once. J is TRBJ2-2 and V is TRBV10-3; TRBD2 aligns across 10 bases. V lost 4 bases and J lost 7; bases outside the gene matches: 9. The germline V gene has CDR1 ENHRY and CDR2 SYGVKD. CDR3 length equals 16 residues. The CDR3 bases are TGTGCCATCAGTGTGAGCAGCGGGAGGGTATTCGGGGAGCTGTTTTTT. This encodes CAISVSSGRVFGELFF.

This sequence joins TRBV4-3 and TRBJ2-7; no clear D. V was shortened by 0 bases and J by 3 bases, with 9 bases between the two germline ends. In germline, CDR1 is LGHNA, CDR2 YSLEER. The CDR3 is 14 amino acids. The CDR3 sequence is CASSQEPLRYEQYF. The CDR3 DNA reads TGCGCCAGCAGCCAAGAGCCATTACGCTACGAGCAGTACTTC.

This chain joins TRBV28 and TRBJ1-1; D possibly corresponds to TRBD1 (6 bases). The CDR3 runs to 13 residues. Germline CDR1 MDHEN, CDR2 SYDVKM. V was trimmed by 8 bases and J by 0 bases, leaving 10 bases between them. DNA for the CDR3: TGTGCCAGCGGGGGACACCTGAACACTGAAGCTTTCTTT. Its translation: CASGGHLNTEAFF.

The chain employs TRBV24-1 and TRBJ1-2; no reliable D call. Germline V CDR1 and CDR2: KGHDR, SFDVKD. V was cut by 4 bases and J by 4 bases, with 6 bases left in between. This CDR3 comprises 12 residues. The CDR3 loop is CATSEGLYGYTF. The CDR3 DNA reads as TGTGCCACCAGTGAAGGCCTCTATGGCTACACCTTC.

The chain couples TRBV11-2 to TRBJ2-7; the D is unclear. CDR3 size: 15 residues. CDR1 and CDR2 from the germline V gene are SGHAT and FQNNGV. The V and J ends lost 0 bases and 3 bases respectively, with 12 bases between them. The CDR3 sequence is CASSLDVGRNYEQYF. In DNA form, the CDR3 reads TGTGCCAGCAGCTTAGACGTCGGCCGAAACTACGAGCAGTACTTC.